The present TCR beta chain was sequenced within a study of blood T cell repertoires in COVID-19. The wider study: COVID-19 samples collected from the United States, Italy and Spain covered acute and convalescent phases. PBMCs, B-cell-depleted T cells, or T cells were the source of the cDNA or gDNA that made up the material.

Germline trimming cut 4 bases from V and 6 bases from J; bases unmatched to any gene: 7. Germline V gives CDR1 SEHNR, CDR2 FQNEAQ (reference sequence). The length of the CDR3 is 14 residues. Authors' analysis steps: The authors estimated nucleated cell counts from reference gene primer amplification. Sequencing used immunoSEQ multiplex PCR; TCRdb keeps in-frame clones, though not all of them. V, J and clone size were drawn from that table, and D and trimming were deduced from the DNA. The profile shows over 100,000 clones, about 90% of them singletons. The chain carries TRBV7-9 and TRBJ2-7, with 9 bases identical to TRBD1. This receptor was obtained from a man aged 50 to 59 with acute or convalescent COVID-19. Sequencing input: peripheral blood. The CDR3, as DNA: TGTGCCAGCAGCTCCAGGGGGACAGGGAGCGAGCAGTACTTC. This codes for CASSSRGTGSEQYF.